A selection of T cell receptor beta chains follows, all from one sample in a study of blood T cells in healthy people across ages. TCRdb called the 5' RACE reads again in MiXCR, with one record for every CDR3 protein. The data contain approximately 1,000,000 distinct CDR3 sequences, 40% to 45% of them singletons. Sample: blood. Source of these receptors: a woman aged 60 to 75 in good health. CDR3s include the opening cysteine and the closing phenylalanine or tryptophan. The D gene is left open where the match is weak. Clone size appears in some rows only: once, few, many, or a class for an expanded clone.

CDR3 protein: CAISESGGSTGELFF; CDR3 DNA: TGTGCCATCAGTGAGTCTGGGGGAAGCACCGGGGAGCTGTTTTTT; J gene: TRBJ2-2; D gene: .; clone size: .; V gene: TRBV10-3
CDR3 protein: CASSPGTGADEQYF; CDR3 DNA: TGTGCCAGCAGCCCCGGGACAGGGGCGGACGAGCAGTACTTC; J gene: TRBJ2-7; D gene: TRBD1; clone size: .; V gene: TRBV3-1
CDR3 protein: CASSRTPRGDTQYF; CDR3 DNA: TGTGCCAGCAGTCGGACCCCACGGGGCGATACGCAGTATTTT; J gene: TRBJ2-3; D gene: .; clone size: many; V gene: TRBV6-5
CDR3 protein: CASSQDSMSYEQYF; CDR3 DNA: TGTGCCAGCAGCCAGGACAGTATGTCCTACGAGCAGTACTTC; J gene: TRBJ2-7; D gene: .; clone size: .; V gene: TRBV3-1
CDR3 protein: CASSLDGTGNEQYF; CDR3 DNA: TGTGCCAGCAGTTTAGACGGGACAGGGAACGAGCAGTACTTC; J gene: TRBJ2-7; D gene: TRBD1; clone size: few; V gene: TRBV12-3/TRBV12-4
CDR3 protein: CASSADLASKIEQFF; CDR3 DNA: TGTGCCAGCAGTGCCGACCTTGCTAGCAAGATTGAGCAGTTCTTC; J gene: TRBJ2-1; D gene: .; clone size: few; V gene: TRBV6-6
CDR3 protein: CATLGGSHNEQFF; CDR3 DNA: TGTGCCACCCTCGGGGGATCTCACAATGAGCAGTTCTTC; J gene: TRBJ2-1; D gene: .; clone size: .; V gene: TRBV10-3
CDR3 protein: CASSGQVQETQYF; CDR3 DNA: TGTGCCAGCAGTGGACAGGTCCAAGAGACCCAGTACTTC; J gene: TRBJ2-5; D gene: .; clone size: .; V gene: TRBV25-1
CDR3 protein: CASSSFAGQETQYF; CDR3 DNA: TGTGCCAGCAGTTCGTTCGCCGGGCAAGAGACCCAGTACTTC; J gene: TRBJ2-5; D gene: .; clone size: .; V gene: TRBV28
CDR3 protein: CASSRRTESYEQYF; CDR3 DNA: TGTGCCAGCAGCCGGAGGACGGAGTCCTACGAGCAGTACTTC; J gene: TRBJ2-7; D gene: .; clone size: once; V gene: TRBV7-2
CDR3 protein: CASSEVGDEQFF; CDR3 DNA: TGTGCCAGCAGTGAGGTAGGAGATGAGCAGTTCTTC; J gene: TRBJ2-1; D gene: .; clone size: few; V gene: TRBV2
CDR3 protein: CASSQDRIYEQFF; CDR3 DNA: TGTGCCAGCAGCCAAGATCGCATTTACGAGCAGTTCTTC; J gene: TRBJ2-1; D gene: .; clone size: .; V gene: TRBV4-2
CDR3 protein: CASSPGTAGNQETQYF; CDR3 DNA: TGCGCCAGCAGCCCGGGGACCGCAGGCAACCAAGAGACCCAGTACTTC; J gene: TRBJ2-5; D gene: .; clone size: few; V gene: TRBV5-1
CDR3 protein: CSAQTSGGTYEQYF; CDR3 DNA: TGCAGCGCTCAGACTAGCGGGGGAACCTACGAGCAGTACTTC; J gene: TRBJ2-7; D gene: TRBD2; clone size: many; V gene: TRBV29-1
CDR3 protein: CASSWVQGDGYTF; CDR3 DNA: TGCGCCAGCAGCTGGGTCCAGGGTGATGGCTACACCTTC; J gene: TRBJ1-2; D gene: .; clone size: .; V gene: TRBV5-1
CDR3 protein: CASSRLAGVSDTQYF; CDR3 DNA: TGTGCCAGCAGTCGACTAGCGGGAGTCTCAGATACGCAGTATTTT; J gene: TRBJ2-3; D gene: TRBD2; clone size: .; V gene: TRBV27
CDR3 protein: CAGSLWGAPNGYTF; CDR3 DNA: TGTGCCGGCAGTTTATGGGGCGCCCCTAATGGCTACACCTTC; J gene: TRBJ1-2; D gene: .; clone size: .; V gene: TRBV12-3/TRBV12-4
CDR3 protein: CASATGPGANVLTF; CDR3 DNA: TGTGCCAGTGCGACAGGGCCTGGGGCCAACGTCCTGACTTTC; J gene: TRBJ2-6; D gene: TRBD1; clone size: .; V gene: TRBV28
CDR3 protein: CASSVDGGGVGLQVKETQYF; CDR3 DNA: TGTGCCAGCAGCGTAGACGGTGGAGGCGTCGGACTGCAAGTCAAAGAGACCCAGTACTTC; J gene: TRBJ2-5; D gene: .; clone size: .; V gene: TRBV9
CDR3 protein: CSARDMRISTDTQYF; CDR3 DNA: TGCAGTGCTAGAGATATGAGAATAAGCACAGATACGCAGTATTTT; J gene: TRBJ2-3; D gene: .; clone size: few; V gene: TRBV20-1
CDR3 protein: CASSNILESSYNEQFF; CDR3 DNA: TGTGCCAGCAGTAATATTCTTGAGAGCTCCTACAATGAGCAGTTCTTC; J gene: TRBJ2-1; D gene: .; clone size: few; V gene: TRBV28
CDR3 protein: CASSLSNGYYGYTF; CDR3 DNA: TGTGCCAGCAGTTTATCGAACGGGTACTATGGCTACACCTTC; J gene: TRBJ1-2; D gene: .; clone size: many; V gene: TRBV27
CDR3 protein: CSARGQEFYNEQFF; CDR3 DNA: TGCAGTGCCAGAGGACAGGAGTTTTACAATGAGCAGTTCTTC; J gene: TRBJ2-1; D gene: TRBD1; clone size: .; V gene: TRBV20-1
CDR3 protein: CASSFRVSADAQYF; CDR3 DNA: TGTGCCAGCAGTTTCAGAGTGAGCGCAGATGCGCAGTATTTT; J gene: TRBJ2-3; D gene: .; clone size: .; V gene: TRBV12-3/TRBV12-4
CDR3 protein: CASNRRREEETQYF; CDR3 DNA: TGTGCCAGCAACCGTAGGAGGGAGGAAGAGACCCAGTACTTC; J gene: TRBJ2-5; D gene: .; clone size: .; V gene: TRBV25-1
CDR3 protein: CASSELAGSPGANVLTF; CDR3 DNA: TGTGCCAGCAGCGAACTAGCGGGAAGTCCTGGGGCCAACGTCCTGACTTTC; J gene: TRBJ2-6; D gene: TRBD2; clone size: few; V gene: TRBV6-1
CDR3 protein: CASSGVLVAKNIQYF; CDR3 DNA: TGTGCCAGCAGTGGGGTCCTTGTAGCCAAAAACATTCAGTACTTC; J gene: TRBJ2-4; D gene: .; clone size: .; V gene: TRBV2
CDR3 protein: CASSYAGQGANNSPLHF; CDR3 DNA: TGTGCCAGCAGTTACGCGGGACAGGGGGCGAATAATTCACCCCTCCACTTT; J gene: TRBJ1-6; D gene: TRBD1; clone size: .; V gene: TRBV6-5
CDR3 protein: CASSPEAVSSTDRQYF; CDR3 DNA: TGTGCCAGCTCACCAGAAGCGGTCTCTAGCACAGATAGGCAGTATTTT; J gene: TRBJ2-3; D gene: .; clone size: .; V gene: TRBV18
CDR3 protein: CSASPPLPREGNTEAFF; CDR3 DNA: TGCAGTGCTAGCCCGCCCCTACCCCGGGAGGGGAACACTGAAGCTTTCTTT; J gene: TRBJ1-1; D gene: .; clone size: .; V gene: TRBV20-1
CDR3 protein: CSARVTTGTSGTSYNEQFF; CDR3 DNA: TGCAGTGCTAGAGTTACTACCGGGACTAGCGGGACCTCCTACAATGAGCAGTTCTTC; J gene: TRBJ2-1; D gene: TRBD2; clone size: .; V gene: TRBV20-1
CDR3 protein: CASSEGQVSYGYTF; CDR3 DNA: TGTGCCAGCAGCGAGGGACAGGTCAGCTATGGCTACACCTTC; J gene: TRBJ1-2; D gene: TRBD1; clone size: few; V gene: TRBV28
CDR3 protein: CASSHPQGAQGETQYF; CDR3 DNA: TGCGCCAGCAGCCATCCACAGGGGGCGCAGGGGGAGACCCAGTACTTC; J gene: TRBJ2-5; D gene: TRBD1; clone size: .; V gene: TRBV4-1
CDR3 protein: CASTTGTRAYNEQFF; CDR3 DNA: TGTGCCAGCACCACCGGGACTAGGGCCTACAATGAGCAGTTCTTC; J gene: TRBJ2-1; D gene: TRBD2; clone size: many; V gene: TRBV4-2
CDR3 protein: CASCRGRGFSGANVLTF; CDR3 DNA: TGTGCCAGCTGCCGAGGCAGGGGATTCTCTGGGGCCAACGTCCTGACTTTC; J gene: TRBJ2-6; D gene: .; clone size: .; V gene: TRBV25-1
CDR3 protein: CSAPKPTGTYGYTF; CDR3 DNA: TGCAGTGCTCCAAAACCTACAGGGACCTATGGCTACACCTTC; J gene: TRBJ1-2; D gene: .; clone size: .; V gene: TRBV20-1
CDR3 protein: CASSIAQGGGEKLFF; CDR3 DNA: TGTGCCAGCAGTATAGCTCAGGGAGGAGGAGAAAAACTGTTTTTT; J gene: TRBJ1-4; D gene: .; clone size: .; V gene: TRBV6-6
CDR3 protein: CASSESLRDSTWEDTQYF; CDR3 DNA: TGCGCCAGCAGTGAGTCTCTCCGGGACTCAACTTGGGAAGATACGCAGTATTTT; J gene: TRBJ2-3; D gene: .; clone size: .; V gene: TRBV10-2
CDR3 protein: CSVATGGHGYTF; CDR3 DNA: TGCAGCGTTGCGACAGGGGGACATGGCTACACCTTC; J gene: TRBJ1-2; D gene: TRBD1; clone size: .; V gene: TRBV29-1
CDR3 protein: CASSLEDGGDYEQYF; CDR3 DNA: TGCGCCAGCAGCTTGGAAGACGGAGGAGACTACGAGCAGTACTTC; J gene: TRBJ2-7; D gene: .; clone size: .; V gene: TRBV5-1
CDR3 protein: CASSADRFANEKLFF; CDR3 DNA: TGTGCCAGCAGCGCCGACCGTTTCGCGAATGAAAAACTGTTTTTT; J gene: TRBJ1-4; D gene: .; clone size: .; V gene: TRBV11-1
CDR3 protein: CASSPRQSSSRVNEQYF; CDR3 DNA: TGTGCCAGCAGTCCACGACAAAGCTCTAGTAGGGTCAATGAGCAGTACTTC; J gene: TRBJ2-7; D gene: .; clone size: .; V gene: TRBV27